One and the same sample provided the 7 T cell receptor beta chains below, sequenced in a study of Graves' ophthalmopathy and Graves' hyperthyroidism (dated by TCRdb to between 2017 and 2018). The instrument was an Illumina HiSeq 2000. For repertoire sequencing, TCR beta CDR3 regions were amplified from RNA transcripts. HTBI primers and the Qiagen OneStep RT-PCR kit were used in a first-round RT-PCR, which was followed by a second-round multiplex PCR, size selection and purification. TCRdb trimmed public reads at Q25 via fastp, called clones via MiXCR and kept in-frame beta chains. Each CDR3 protein appears once, grouped with its most common genes and DNA. The sample contains over 450,000 distinct CDR3 sequences, approximately 15% of them found a single time. The ten largest clones add up to about 9.4% of the sample. The specimen sequenced was blood. These receptors all stem from a woman aged 30 to 39 with Graves' ophthalmopathy. Donor details come from another sample of the same person, matched by shared clones.

This clonotype occurred many times. The rearrangement uses TRBV25-1 and TRBJ2-7; D is possibly TRBD1 or TRBD2 (7 bases each). Trimming removed 3 bases at V and 3 bases at J, with 15 bases between. This CDR3 is 15 amino acids long. Germline V gene data show CDR1 as MGHDK and CDR2 as SYGVNS. The CDR3 DNA reads as TGTGCCAGCAGTGACGGCCCAGGGGGGGGCTACGAGCAGTACTTC. Its protein product is CASSDGPGGGYEQYF.

This clonotype has ten or more counts. The gene calls are TRBV20-1 and TRBJ2-2, with unresolved D. The germline gives CDR1 DFQATT, CDR2 SNEGSKA (reference sequence). The ends were cut back, 1 base at V and 3 bases at J, with 9 bases in the middle. This CDR3 region has 14 residues. The CDR3 loop is CSARVPHHTGELFF. The DNA of the CDR3 is TGCAGTGCTAGAGTCCCCCATCACACCGGGGAGCTGTTTTTT.

This clonotype was seen many times. The chain links TRBV20-1 to TRBJ2-7; TRBD1 matches 9 bases. The CDR3 sequence is 13 residues long. Germline assignment: CDR1 DFQATT and CDR2 SNEGSKA (reference sequence). The trim removed 6 bases at V and 5 bases at J, leaving 8 bases unmatched. The CDR3 DNA reads as TGCAGTGCCCGTTGGGACAGGGACAACGAGCAGTACTTC. Residues: CSARWDRDNEQYF.

This clonotype was seen repeatedly, ten times or more. This chain joins TRBV30 and TRBJ1-1; tentative D call: TRBD1 (5 bases). There are 15 residues in the CDR3. CDR1 and CDR2 (germline): GTSNPN, SVGIG (reference sequence). V lost 1 base and J 3 bases, leaving 15 bases between the germline ends. CDR3 DNA sequence: TGTGCCTGGAGTGGTCGGGGCAGGCGGGACACTGAAGCTTTCTTT. Translated: CAWSGRGRRDTEAFF.

This clonotype was picked up many times. The chain carries TRBV27 and TRBJ1-1; TRBD1 aligns across 8 bases. Germline CDR1 MNHEY, CDR2 SMNVEV (reference sequence). There are 12 residues in the CDR3. The junction had 4 bases not matched to a gene; V was cut back by 5 bases and J by 8 bases. CDR3: CASSPYRGEAFF. In DNA form, the CDR3 reads TGTGCCAGCAGTCCTTACAGGGGGGAAGCTTTCTTT.

Many counts were recorded for this clonotype. V is TRBV12-3 or TRBV12-4 and J is TRBJ1-2; 11 bases match TRBD1. Losses at the gene ends were 2 bases for V and 2 bases for J; bases not matched to a gene: 1. This CDR3 contains 15 residues. DNA of the CDR3: TGTGCCAGCAGTTTAAGGGACAGGGGGAACTATGGCTACACCTTC. Encoded protein: CASSLRDRGNYGYTF.

In its sample, this clonotype was seen many times. The chain employs TRBV12-3 or TRBV12-4 and TRBJ2-7; tentative D call: TRBD2 (5 bases). This CDR3 is 13 amino acids long. Between the trimmed V and J ends, which lost 2 bases and 4 bases, there was a span of 9 bases. CDR3 in DNA: TGTGCCAGCAGTTTACTTCGGACTTACGAGCAGTACTTC. Translated: CASSLLRTYEQYF.